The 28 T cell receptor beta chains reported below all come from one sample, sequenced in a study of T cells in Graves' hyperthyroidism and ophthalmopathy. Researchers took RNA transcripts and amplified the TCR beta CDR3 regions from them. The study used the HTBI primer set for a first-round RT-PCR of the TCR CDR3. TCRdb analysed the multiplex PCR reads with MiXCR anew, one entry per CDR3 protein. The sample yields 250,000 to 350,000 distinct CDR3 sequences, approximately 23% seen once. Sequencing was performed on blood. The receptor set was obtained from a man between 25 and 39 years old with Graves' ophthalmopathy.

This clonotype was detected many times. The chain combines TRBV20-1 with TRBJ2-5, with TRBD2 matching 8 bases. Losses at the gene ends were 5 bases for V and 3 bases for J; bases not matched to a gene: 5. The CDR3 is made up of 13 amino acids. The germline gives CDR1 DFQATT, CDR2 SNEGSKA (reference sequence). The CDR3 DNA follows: TGCAGTGCTCACGGGACTAGAGAAGAGACCCAGTACTTC. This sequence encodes CSAHGTREETQYF.

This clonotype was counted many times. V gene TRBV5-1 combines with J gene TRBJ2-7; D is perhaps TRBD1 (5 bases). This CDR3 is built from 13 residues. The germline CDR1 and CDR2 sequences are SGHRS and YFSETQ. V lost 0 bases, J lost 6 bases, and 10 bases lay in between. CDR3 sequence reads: CASSLGGDGEQYF. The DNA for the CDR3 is TGCGCCAGCAGCTTGGGGGGCGATGGCGAGCAGTACTTC.

The CDR3 reads CASSIRNNYNQPQHF. For the CDR3, the DNA is TGTGCCAGTAGTATCCGGAACAACTATAATCAGCCCCAGCATTTT. The chain uses TRBV19 and TRBJ1-5; D remains unclear. Trimming cost V 3 bases and J 4 bases, with 13 bases left between them. Germline lookup yields CDR1 LNHDA and CDR2 SQIVND (reference sequence). CDR3 length: 15 amino acids.

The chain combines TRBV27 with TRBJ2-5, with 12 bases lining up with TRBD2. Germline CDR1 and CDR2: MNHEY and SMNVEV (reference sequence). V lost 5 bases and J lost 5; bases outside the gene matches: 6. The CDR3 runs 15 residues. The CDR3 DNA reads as TGTGCCAGCAGTCCGACCCTAGCGGGAGGGGAGACCCAGTACTTC. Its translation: CASSPTLAGGETQYF.

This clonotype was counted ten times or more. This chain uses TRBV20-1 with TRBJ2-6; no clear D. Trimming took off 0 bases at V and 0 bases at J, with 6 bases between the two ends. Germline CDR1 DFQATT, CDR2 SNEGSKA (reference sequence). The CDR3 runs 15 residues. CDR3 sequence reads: CSAREGSSGANVLTF. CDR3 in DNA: TGCAGTGCTAGAGAGGGGTCCTCTGGGGCCAACGTCCTGACTTTC.

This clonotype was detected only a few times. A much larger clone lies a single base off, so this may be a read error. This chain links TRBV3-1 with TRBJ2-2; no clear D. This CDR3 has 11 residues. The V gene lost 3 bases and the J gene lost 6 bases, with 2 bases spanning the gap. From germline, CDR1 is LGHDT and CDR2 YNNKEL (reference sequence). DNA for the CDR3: TGTGCCAGCAGCCACCCCGGGGAGCTGTTTTTT. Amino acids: CASSHPGELFF.

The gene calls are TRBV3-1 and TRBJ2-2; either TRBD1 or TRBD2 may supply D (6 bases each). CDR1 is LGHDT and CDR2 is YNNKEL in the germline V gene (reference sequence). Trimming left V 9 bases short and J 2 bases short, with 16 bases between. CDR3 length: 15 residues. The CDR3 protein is CASLSGGGNTGELFF. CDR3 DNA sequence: TGTGCCAGTCTATCCGGGGGCGGAAACACCGGGGAGCTGTTTTTT.

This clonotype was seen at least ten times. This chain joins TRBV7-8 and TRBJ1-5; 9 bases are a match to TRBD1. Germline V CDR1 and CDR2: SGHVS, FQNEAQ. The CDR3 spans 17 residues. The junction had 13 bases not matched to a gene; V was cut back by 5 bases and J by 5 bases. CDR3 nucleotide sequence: TGTGCCAGCAGCCCTCGTCGTGGGACAGGGCAAGATCAGCCCCAGCATTTT. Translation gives CASSPRRGTGQDQPQHF.

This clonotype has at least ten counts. The CDR3 sequence is CASSQDWNSGNTIYF. The DNA for the CDR3 is TGTGCCAGCAGCCAAGACTGGAACTCTGGAAACACCATATATTTT. The chain links TRBV3-1 to TRBJ1-3, with D hard to call. The germline gives CDR1 LGHDT, CDR2 YNNKEL (reference sequence). V gave up 0 bases and J gave up 0 bases, with 6 bases separating them. This CDR3 is built from 15 residues.

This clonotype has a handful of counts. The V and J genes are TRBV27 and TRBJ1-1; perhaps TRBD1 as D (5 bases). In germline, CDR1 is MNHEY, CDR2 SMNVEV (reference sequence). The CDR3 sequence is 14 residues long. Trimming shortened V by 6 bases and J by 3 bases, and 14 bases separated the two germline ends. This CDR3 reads CASSPQVKDTEAFF. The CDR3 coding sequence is TGTGCCAGCAGCCCACAGGTTAAGGACACTGAAGCTTTCTTT.

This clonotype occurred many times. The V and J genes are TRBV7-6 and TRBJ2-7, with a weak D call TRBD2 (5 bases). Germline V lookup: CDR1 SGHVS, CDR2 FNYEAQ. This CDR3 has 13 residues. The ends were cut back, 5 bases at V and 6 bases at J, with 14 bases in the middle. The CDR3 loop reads CASSLGGGSEQYF. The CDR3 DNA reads TGTGCCAGCAGCCTCGGCGGTGGGAGCGAGCAGTACTTC.

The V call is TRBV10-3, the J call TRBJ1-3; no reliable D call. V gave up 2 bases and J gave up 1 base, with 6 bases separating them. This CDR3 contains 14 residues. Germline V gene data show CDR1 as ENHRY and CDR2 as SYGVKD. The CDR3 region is CAISETRSGNTIYF. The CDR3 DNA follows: TGTGCCATCAGTGAGACGAGGTCTGGAAACACCATATATTTT.

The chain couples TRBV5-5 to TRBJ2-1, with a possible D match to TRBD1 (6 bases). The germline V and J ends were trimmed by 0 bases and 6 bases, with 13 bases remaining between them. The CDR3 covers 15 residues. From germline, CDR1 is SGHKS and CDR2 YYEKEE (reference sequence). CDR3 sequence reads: CASSLEGVGINEQFF. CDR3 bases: TGTGCCAGCAGCTTGGAGGGGGTTGGGATCAATGAGCAGTTCTTC.

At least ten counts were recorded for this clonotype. CDR3 bases: TGTGCCAGCAGCCTACATGGGGGTGTCAATCAGCCCCAGCATTTT. Amino acids: CASSLHGGVNQPQHF. The gene calls are TRBV3-1 and TRBJ1-5; D may be TRBD1 (5 bases). The ends were cut back, 4 bases at V and 3 bases at J, with 13 bases in the middle. Germline values: CDR1 LGHDT, CDR2 YNNKEL (reference sequence). The CDR3 runs to 15 residues.

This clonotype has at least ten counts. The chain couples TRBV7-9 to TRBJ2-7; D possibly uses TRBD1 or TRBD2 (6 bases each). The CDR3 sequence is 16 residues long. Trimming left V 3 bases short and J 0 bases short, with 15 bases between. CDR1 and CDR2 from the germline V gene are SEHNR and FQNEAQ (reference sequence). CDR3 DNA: TGTGCCAGCAGCTTGAGAGGGGGACTGAGCTCCTACGAGCAGTACTTC. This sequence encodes CASSLRGGLSSYEQYF.

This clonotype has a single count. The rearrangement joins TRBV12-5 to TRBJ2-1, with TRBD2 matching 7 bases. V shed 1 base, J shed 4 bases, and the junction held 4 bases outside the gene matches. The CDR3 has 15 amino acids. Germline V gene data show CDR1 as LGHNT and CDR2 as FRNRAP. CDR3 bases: TGTGCTAGTGGTTTGGGGGCTAGCGGTTACAATGAGCAGTTCTTC. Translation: CASGLGASGYNEQFF.

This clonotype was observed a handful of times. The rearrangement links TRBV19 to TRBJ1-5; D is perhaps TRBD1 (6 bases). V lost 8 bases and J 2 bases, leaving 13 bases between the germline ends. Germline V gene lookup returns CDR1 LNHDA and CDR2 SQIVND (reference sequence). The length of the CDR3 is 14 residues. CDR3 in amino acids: CASGGAAGNQPQHF. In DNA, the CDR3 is TGTGCCAGTGGGGGGGCAGCCGGCAATCAGCCCCAGCATTTT.

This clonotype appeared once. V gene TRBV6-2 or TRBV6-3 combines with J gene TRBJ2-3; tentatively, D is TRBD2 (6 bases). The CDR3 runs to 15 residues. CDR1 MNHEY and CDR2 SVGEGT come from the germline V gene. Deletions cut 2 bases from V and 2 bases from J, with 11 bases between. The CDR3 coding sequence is TGTGCCAGCAGTTACCGGGGAGGACTCACAGATACGCAGTATTTT. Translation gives CASSYRGGLTDTQYF.

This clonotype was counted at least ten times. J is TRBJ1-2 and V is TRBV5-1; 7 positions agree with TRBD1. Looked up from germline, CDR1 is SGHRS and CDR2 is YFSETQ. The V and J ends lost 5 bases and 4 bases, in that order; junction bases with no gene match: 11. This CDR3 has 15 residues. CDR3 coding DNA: TGCGCCAGCAGTTACGGGACAGCGGGATTCTATGGCTACACCTTC. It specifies CASSYGTAGFYGYTF.

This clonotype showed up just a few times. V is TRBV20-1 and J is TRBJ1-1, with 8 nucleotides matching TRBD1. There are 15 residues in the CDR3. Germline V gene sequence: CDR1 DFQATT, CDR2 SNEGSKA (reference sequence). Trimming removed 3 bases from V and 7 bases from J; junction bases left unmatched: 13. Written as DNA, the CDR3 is TGCAGTGCTAGTAGCGACAGGGGATTCGTGGTTGAAGCTTTCTTT. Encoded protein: CSASSDRGFVVEAFF.

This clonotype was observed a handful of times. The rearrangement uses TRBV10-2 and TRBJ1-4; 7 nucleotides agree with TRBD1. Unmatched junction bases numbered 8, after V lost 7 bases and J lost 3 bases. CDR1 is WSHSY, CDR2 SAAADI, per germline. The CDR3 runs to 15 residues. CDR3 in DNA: TGCGCCAGCAACCAAGGGGGCGCGGCTAATGAAAAACTGTTTTTT. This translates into CASNQGGAANEKLFF.

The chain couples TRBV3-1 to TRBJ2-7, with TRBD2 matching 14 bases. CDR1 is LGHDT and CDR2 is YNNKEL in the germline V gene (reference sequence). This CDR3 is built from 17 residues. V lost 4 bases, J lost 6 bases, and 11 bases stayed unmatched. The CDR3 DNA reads TGTGCCAGCAGCCTCGGGACTAGCGGGAGCCTCCCCTTCGAGCAGTACTTC. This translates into CASSLGTSGSLPFEQYF.

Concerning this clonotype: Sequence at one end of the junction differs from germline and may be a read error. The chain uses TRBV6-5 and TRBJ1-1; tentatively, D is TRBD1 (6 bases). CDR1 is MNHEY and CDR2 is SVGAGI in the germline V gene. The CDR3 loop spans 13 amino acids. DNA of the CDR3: TGTGCCGGCAGTTACTCGAGGGGGGTTGAAGCTTTCTTT. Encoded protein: CAGSYSRGVEAFF.

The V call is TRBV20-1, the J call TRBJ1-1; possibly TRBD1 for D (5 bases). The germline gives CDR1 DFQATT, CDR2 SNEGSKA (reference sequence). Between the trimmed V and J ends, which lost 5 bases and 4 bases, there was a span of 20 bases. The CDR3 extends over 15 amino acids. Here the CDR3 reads CSARGVYTESTEAFF. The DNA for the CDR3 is TGCAGTGCTCGGGGGGTATACACTGAATCCACTGAAGCTTTCTTT.

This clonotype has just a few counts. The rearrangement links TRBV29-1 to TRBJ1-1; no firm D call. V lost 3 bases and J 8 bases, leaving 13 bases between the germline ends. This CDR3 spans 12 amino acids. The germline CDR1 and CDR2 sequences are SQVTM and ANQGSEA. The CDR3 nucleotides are TGCAGCGTTGACCCCGACACAGACGAAGCTTTCTTT. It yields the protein CSVDPDTDEAFF.

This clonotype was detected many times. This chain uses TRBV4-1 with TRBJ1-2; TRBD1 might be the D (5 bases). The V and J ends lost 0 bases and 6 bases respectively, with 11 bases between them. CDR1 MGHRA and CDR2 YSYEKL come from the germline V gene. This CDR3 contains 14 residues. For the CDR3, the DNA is TGCGCCAGCAGCCAAGAAGGCAGGGCGGATGGCTACACCTTC. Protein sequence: CASSQEGRADGYTF.

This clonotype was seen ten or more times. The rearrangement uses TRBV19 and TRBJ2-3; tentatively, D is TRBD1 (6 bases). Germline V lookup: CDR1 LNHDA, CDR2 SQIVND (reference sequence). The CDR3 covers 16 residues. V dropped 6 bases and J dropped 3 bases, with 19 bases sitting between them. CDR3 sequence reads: CASSDTGTRGTDTQYF. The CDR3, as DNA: TGTGCCAGTAGCGATACCGGGACACGCGGAACAGATACGCAGTATTTT.

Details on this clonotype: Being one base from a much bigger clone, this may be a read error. The CDR3: CASSLTSGYNEQSF. The CDR3 DNA reads as TGCGCCAGCAGCTTAACTAGCGGGTACAATGAGCAGTCCTTC. The rearrangement joins TRBV5-1 to TRBJ2-1; 9 bases align to TRBD2. Germline lookup yields CDR1 SGHRS and CDR2 YFSETQ. This CDR3 is 14 amino acids long.